Only a few counts were recorded for the clone carrying this TCR beta chain. Its antigen is currently unknown. This specimen belongs to a study of cytomegalovirus exposure and HLA in healthy donors. The study's findings and limits: Whilst most TCR sequences proved rare, a subset of public TCRs occurred across many donors. Analysis was carried out at a later point, and it linked a missense DCLRE1C variant to TCR beta V- and J-gene trimming. A few CMV-associated chains were confirmed in vitro to be specific for CMV antigens. An analysis that was carried out later associated 16,951 TCR beta sequences with HLA alleles at 0.05 false discovery rate.

In the PCR, 60 Vbeta and 13 Jbeta primers were used. Profiling relied on immunoSEQ multiplex PCR, and the TCRdb table lists in-frame clones only, not all of them. The profile shows over 150,000 clones, about three quarters of them singletons. The germline gives CDR1 MGHDK, CDR2 SYGVNS. Trimming took 6 bases from V and 3 from J, leaving 11 bases between them. This CDR3 contains 13 residues. The receptor was isolated from a woman in her twenties or thirties in good health and CMV-seropositive. J is TRBJ1-2 and V is TRBV25-1, with D maybe TRBD1 (5 bases). Sequencing used PBMCs. CDR3 sequence reads: CASSKGAHYGYTF. CDR3 coding DNA: TGTGCCAGCAGCAAAGGGGCCCACTATGGCTACACCTTC.